The T cell receptor beta chain under discussion was sequenced for a study of response to subunit inactivated influenza vaccine. The CDR3 spans 14 residues. The V gene end was trimmed by 7 bases and the J gene end by 5 bases; junction bases not matched to a gene: 7. Using its own MiXCR run on the RT-PCR reads, TCRdb lists one record per CDR3 protein. The sample has 650,000 to 850,000 distinct CDR3 sequences, approximately 15% seen once; the top ten hold around 7%. The source is a man aged 50 to 59 who received an inactivated influenza vaccine. The chain joins TRBV12-3 or TRBV12-4 to TRBJ2-1; TRBD1 aligns across 8 bases. The sequenced sample was PBMCs from blood, obtained roughly 2 weeks before vaccination. As DNA, the CDR3 is TGTGCCAGCACCCAGGGGGCGCGCAACAATGAGCAGTTCTTC. It encodes CASTQGARNNEQFF.